Shown below are 32 T cell receptor beta chains from a single sample sequenced in a study of shared clonotypes between healthy human individuals. Repertoires were generated with immunoSEQ multiplex PCR, while TCRdb's copy carries only in-frame clones and drops some. Among 2 million to 2.5 million clones listed, just over 90% were seen once. Sequences were obtained from naive CD4+ T cells from PBMCs. Subset given: CD45RA+ positively selected. These receptors originate from a man aged 18 to 29 in good health. Some clones in this sample may be carry-over from other donors' samples.

This clone showed up just once. Other DNA sequences of this sample code for an identical CDR3. This chain uses TRBV2 with TRBJ2-3; a weak D match, TRBD2 (5 bases). The germline V gene has CDR1 SNHLY and CDR2 FYNNEI. The CDR3 runs 15 residues. Trimming stripped 6 bases from V and 0 bases from J, with 13 bases between. The CDR3 loop reads CASSPWTGSTDTQYF. CDR3 bases: TGTGCCAGCAGCCCATGGACTGGGAGCACAGATACGCAGTATTTT.

J is TRBJ2-7 and V is TRBV27, with 10 bases identical to TRBD2. The V and J ends lost 3 bases and 0 bases, in that order; junction bases with no gene match: 8. The CDR3 totals 17 residues. Germline V gives CDR1 MNHEY, CDR2 SMNVEV (reference sequence). Written as DNA, the CDR3 is TGTGCCAGCAGTTTTGGGCTAGCGGGAGAGAACTCCTACGAGCAGTACTTC. This sequence encodes CASSFGLAGENSYEQYF.

This chain links TRBV27 with TRBJ2-2; the match to TRBD2 covers 9 bases. V lost 4 bases, J lost 8 bases, and 17 bases stayed unmatched. CDR3 length equals 18 residues. The germline gives CDR1 MNHEY, CDR2 SMNVEV (reference sequence). This CDR3 is CASSSSPILAGSGGELFF. CDR3 nucleotides: TGTGCCAGCAGTTCCAGCCCCATCCTAGCGGGGTCGGGAGGGGAGCTGTTTTTT.

The chain links TRBV19 to TRBJ2-1, with 10 bases that match TRBD2. The CDR3 loop spans 13 amino acids. Germline V gene sequence: CDR1 LNHDA, CDR2 SQIVND (reference sequence). J lost 7 bases, V lost 6 bases, and 3 bases had no gene match. The CDR3 protein is CASRPSGRNEQFF. CDR3 nucleotide sequence: TGTGCCAGTAGACCTAGCGGGAGAAATGAGCAGTTCTTC.

This clone was observed a few times. The J gene is TRBJ1-2, the V gene TRBV2; D is unresolved. Trimming stripped 2 bases from V and 5 bases from J, with 9 bases between. Germline V lookup: CDR1 SNHLY, CDR2 FYNNEI. This CDR3 region has 13 residues. The CDR3, as DNA: TGTGCCAGCAGTGAAAGGCCGTTTTATGGCTACACCTTC. Residues: CASSERPFYGYTF.

The rearrangement joins TRBV27 to TRBJ1-2; TRBD1 matches 7 bases. J was trimmed by 4 bases and V by 5 bases; bases with no gene match: 7. The CDR3 totals 14 residues. Germline V gene sequence: CDR1 MNHEY, CDR2 SMNVEV (reference sequence). The DNA for the CDR3 is TGTGCCAGCAGTCCCGGGGGACAGATCTATGGCTACACCTTC. Protein: CASSPGGQIYGYTF.

This clone appeared once. The genes are TRBV4-2 and TRBJ1-2; D gene unclear. The CDR3 has 15 residues. V shed 0 bases and J shed 8 bases, with 16 bases lying between them. Germline V gene sequence: CDR1 LGHNA, CDR2 YNFKEQ. The CDR3 nucleotides are TGTGCCAGCAGCCAAGATTTTTCACGCGCGGGGGGCTACACCTTC. Protein product: CASSQDFSRAGGYTF.

The chain couples TRBV18 to TRBJ2-3; D unclear. Germline V CDR1 and CDR2: KGHSH, LQKENI. Trimming removed 3 bases from V and 6 bases from J, with 16 bases in between. This CDR3 has 15 amino acids. DNA of the CDR3: TGTGCCAGCTCACCGTTTAGAGACTTCGGGGATACGCAGTATTTT. Protein sequence: CASSPFRDFGDTQYF.

V usage is TRBV7-9 and J usage is TRBJ2-7; the D is unclear. The CDR3 has 13 residues. The germline CDR1 and CDR2 sequences are SEHNR and FQNEAQ (reference sequence). Trimming took off 6 bases at V and 3 bases at J, with 12 bases between the two ends. CDR3 region: CASRPGPLYEQYF. The CDR3 DNA follows: TGTGCCAGCAGACCAGGTCCCCTCTACGAGCAGTACTTC.

As concerns this clone: The sample holds other DNA sequences that translate to the same CDR3. V and J are TRBV5-1 and TRBJ1-4; no definite D call. Trimming removed 1 base at V and 0 bases at J, with 4 bases between. Germline assignment: CDR1 SGHRS and CDR2 YFSETQ. This CDR3 contains 14 residues. The chain's CDR3 is CASSLSPTNEKLFF. The CDR3 DNA reads TGCGCCAGCAGCTTGTCTCCAACTAATGAAAAACTGTTTTTT.

The chain recombines TRBV16 with TRBJ1-4; 7 bases agree with TRBD1. CDR1 and CDR2 from the germline V gene are KGHSY and FQNENV. V was clipped by 4 bases and J by 4 bases; unmatched bases: 3. The CDR3 spans 14 residues. CDR3 in DNA: TGTGCCAGCAGCCCCGACAGGGATAATGAAAAACTGTTTTTT. Its translation: CASSPDRDNEKLFF.

About this clone itself: The sample holds other DNA sequences that translate to the same CDR3. The chain couples TRBV9 to TRBJ2-1; 9 bases agree with TRBD2. V lost 3 bases and J lost 4; bases outside the gene matches: 2. Germline lookup yields CDR1 SGDLS and CDR2 YYNGEE. The CDR3 sequence is 14 residues long. The CDR3 sequence is CASSATSGYNEQFF. The DNA of the CDR3 is TGTGCCAGCAGCGCGACTAGCGGTTACAATGAGCAGTTCTTC.

The chain employs TRBV7-9 and TRBJ2-5; 10 bases fit TRBD1. J gave up 5 bases and V 5 bases, and 8 bases lay outside the gene matches. Germline CDR1 and CDR2: SEHNR and FQNEAQ (reference sequence). CDR3 size: 15 residues. The CDR3 reads CASSPRTGGGETQYF. CDR3 DNA sequence: TGTGCCAGCAGCCCCCGGACAGGGGGTGGCGAGACCCAGTACTTC. The whole variable domain, filled in from reference TRBV7-9 and TRBJ2-5, reads DTGVSQNPRHKITKRGQNVTFRCDPISEHNRLYWYRQTLGQGPEFLTYFQNEAQLEKSRLLSDRFSAERPKGSFSTLEIQRTEQGDSAMYLCASSPRTGGGETQYFGPGTRLLVL.

A word on this clone: This same CDR3 is encoded by further DNA sequences in the sample. The chain combines TRBV28 with TRBJ1-3, with 8 nucleotides matching TRBD1. The germline gives CDR1 MDHEN, CDR2 SYDVKM. The CDR3 runs 15 residues. J was trimmed by 2 bases and V by 5 bases; bases with no gene match: 5. CDR3 protein: CASSSDRGAGNTIYF. The CDR3, as DNA: TGTGCCAGCAGTAGCGACAGGGGAGCTGGAAACACCATATATTTT.

This chain uses TRBV11-2 with TRBJ1-4; 9 bases fit TRBD1. The CDR3 extends over 17 amino acids. From germline, CDR1 is SGHAT and CDR2 FQNNGV. V shed 6 bases and J 5 bases; nucleotides not matched to a gene: 13. CDR3 in DNA: TGTGCCAGCAGACGACCGGGACAGGGCTCTAGGAATGAAAAACTGTTTTTT. This codes for CASRRPGQGSRNEKLFF. Combining the CDR3 with reference TRBV11-2 and TRBJ1-4 gives the whole variable domain EAGVAQSPRYKIIEKRQSVAFWCNPISGHATLYWYQQILGQGPKLLIQFQNNGVVDDSQLPKDRFSAERLKGVDSTLKIQPAKLEDSAVYLCASRRPGQGSRNEKLFFGSGTQLSVL.

This chain joins TRBV5-1 and TRBJ2-3; D not resolved. Germline V lookup: CDR1 SGHRS, CDR2 YFSETQ. The CDR3 sequence is 15 residues long. Trimming removed 0 bases at V and 0 bases at J, with 8 bases between. As DNA, the CDR3 is TGCGCCAGCAGCTTGGCCATGGGTAGCACAGATACGCAGTATTTT. Its protein is CASSLAMGSTDTQYF. The full variable domain, its missing parts supplied by reference TRBV5-1 and TRBJ2-3, is KAGVTQTPRYLIKTRGQQVTLSCSPISGHRSVSWYQQTPGQGLQFLFEYFSETQRNKGNFPGRFSGRQFSNSRSEMNVSTLELGDSALYLCASSLAMGSTDTQYFGPGTRLTVL.

V and J are TRBV28 and TRBJ1-2, with TRBD1 matching 12 bases. This CDR3 comprises 17 residues. CDR1 is MDHEN and CDR2 is SYDVKM in the germline V gene. The V gene end was trimmed by 2 bases and the J gene end by 7 bases; junction bases not matched to a gene: 11. CDR3 DNA sequence: TGTGCCAGCAGTTTAAATCATCCGGGACAGGGGGCTCGTGGCTACACCTTC. Translation: CASSLNHPGQGARGYTF.

The chain couples TRBV19 to TRBJ2-1, with 8 nucleotides matching TRBD2. J gave up 6 bases and V 3 bases, and 4 bases lay outside the gene matches. CDR3 size: 14 residues. Germline V CDR1 and CDR2: LNHDA, SQIVND (reference sequence). CDR3 sequence reads: CASSINGGVNEQFF. DNA of the CDR3: TGTGCCAGTAGTATTAACGGGGGGGTCAATGAGCAGTTCTTC.

This sequence joins TRBV6-5 and TRBJ2-2; 7 positions agree with TRBD1. The germline gives CDR1 MNHEY, CDR2 SVGAGI. The CDR3 is 14 amino acids. Trimming removed 2 bases from V and 4 bases from J; junction bases left unmatched: 1. For the CDR3, the DNA is TGTGCCAGCAGTTACAGGGGGCCCACCGGGGAGCTGTTTTTT. Protein sequence: CASSYRGPTGELFF.

Comment on this clone: Other DNA sequences in this sample translate to the same CDR3. The chain combines TRBV2 with TRBJ2-5; D is undetermined. The length of the CDR3 is 10 residues. Germline CDR1 and CDR2: SNHLY and FYNNEI. V lost 5 bases to trimming and J lost 5 bases, with 3 bases between them. The CDR3 loop reads CASSYETQYF. CDR3 coding DNA: TGTGCCAGCAGTTATGAGACCCAGTACTTC. Variable domain in full (rest from reference TRBV2 and TRBJ2-5): EPEVTQTPSHQVTQMGQEVILRCVPISNHLYFYWYRQILGQKVEFLVSFYNNEISEKSEIFDDQFSVERPDGSNFTLKIRSTKLEDSAMYFCASSYETQYFGPGTRLLVL.

The chain combines TRBV5-6 with TRBJ2-7; D possibly matches TRBD1 or TRBD2 (5 bases each). From germline, CDR1 is SGHDT and CDR2 YYEEEE. This CDR3 contains 15 residues. With 2 bases removed from V and 1 base from J, the gap between germline ends came to 13 bases. Written as DNA, the CDR3 is TGTGCCAGCAGCTTCCGGGGCTTTCTTTCCTACGAGCAGTACTTC. The encoded protein is CASSFRGFLSYEQYF.

The V call is TRBV6-5, the J call TRBJ1-5; D remains unclear. Trimming shortened V by 4 bases and J by 9 bases, and 13 bases separated the two germline ends. Looked up from germline, CDR1 is MNHEY and CDR2 is SVGAGI. This CDR3 region has 13 residues. This CDR3 is CASSLQHLAPQHF. CDR3 DNA: TGTGCCAGCAGTTTACAGCATTTAGCGCCCCAGCATTTT.

The gene calls are TRBV5-1 and TRBJ2-5, with D possibly TRBD2 on 6 matching bases. CDR3 length: 17 residues. Germline V gene sequence: CDR1 SGHRS, CDR2 YFSETQ. Deletions cut 4 bases from V and 1 base from J, with 20 bases between. The CDR3 region is CASSPAGPVPSQETQYF. As DNA, the CDR3 is TGCGCCAGCAGCCCCGCGGGGCCCGTCCCAAGCCAAGAGACCCAGTACTTC.

Of note for this clone: Other nucleotide sequences from this sample produce the same CDR3. V and J are TRBV5-4 and TRBJ2-5; D is unresolved. Germline values: CDR1 SGHNT, CDR2 YYREEE (reference sequence). Deletions cut 2 bases from V and 2 bases from J, with 10 bases between. CDR3 length: 14 residues. CDR3 in DNA: TGTGCCAGCAGCTTCAACTCAGGTCAAGAGACCCAGTACTTC. Translated, it gives CASSFNSGQETQYF.

The sample holds a few counts of this clone. V gene TRBV7-2 combines with J gene TRBJ1-3; D is undetermined. The CDR3 is 12 amino acids. The germline V and J ends were trimmed by 10 bases and 1 base, with 8 bases remaining between them. Germline CDR1 and CDR2: SGHTA and FQGNSA. The CDR3 sequence is CATAWSGNTIYF. In DNA, the CDR3 is TGTGCCACCGCCTGGTCTGGAAACACCATATATTTT.

Concerning this clone: One end of the junction does not line up with germline, which may come from a read error. The CDR3 nucleotides are TGTGCCAGCTCACCAGAGGCCCTTACGCAAGGGTCCGTCTTT. This sequence encodes CASSPEALTQGSVF. The gene calls are TRBV18 and TRBJ1-4; no firm D call. Germline V CDR1 and CDR2: KGHSH, LQKENI. The CDR3 length is 14 residues.

The chain uses TRBV27 and TRBJ1-5, with D possibly TRBD1 on 5 matching bases. Deletions cut 8 bases from V and 3 bases from J, with 23 bases between. Germline V gene sequence: CDR1 MNHEY, CDR2 SMNVEV (reference sequence). The CDR3 spans 17 residues. As DNA, the CDR3 is TGTGCCAGCGTCCCGGACATTTCTCTATTGAACAATCAGCCCCAGCATTTT. This gives the protein CASVPDISLLNNQPQHF.

The chain recombines TRBV10-3 with TRBJ1-3, with D tentatively TRBD1 (6 bases). The CDR3 covers 16 residues. From germline, CDR1 is ENHRY and CDR2 SYGVKD. V was trimmed by 6 bases and J by 0 bases, leaving 15 bases between them. The CDR3 region is CAISRDTSRSGNTIYF. The CDR3 DNA reads as TGTGCCATCAGCAGGGACACCTCGCGCTCTGGAAACACCATATATTTT.

This clone was observed a single time. The chain uses TRBV5-1 and TRBJ1-2, with D perhaps TRBD1 (6 bases). V lost 4 bases and J lost 4, with 14 bases in between. This CDR3 has 14 residues. Germline CDR1 reads SGHRS; CDR2 reads YFSETQ. Written as DNA, the CDR3 is TGCGCCAGCAGCCCCTCAGGGGCCAGCTATGGCTACACCTTC. As protein: CASSPSGASYGYTF.

With regard to this clone: At one boundary the junction diverges from the germline segment, which might be a read error. The chain has TRBV18 and TRBJ2-7; D is undetermined. Per germline, CDR1 KGHSH and CDR2 LQKENI. This CDR3 spans 17 amino acids. Here the CDR3 DNA reads TGTGCCAGCTCACCACCGGGATCAGGATTTCCCCCTAACCCCGCGCACTTC. It specifies CASSPPGSGFPPNPAHF.

The J gene is TRBJ2-2, the V gene TRBV27, with D hard to call. Germline V lookup: CDR1 MNHEY, CDR2 SMNVEV (reference sequence). The CDR3 is made up of 15 amino acids. V lost 6 bases to trimming and J lost 7 bases, with 18 bases between them. CDR3 amino acids: CASRLTVGFGGELFF. For the CDR3, the DNA is TGTGCCAGCAGACTGACCGTAGGTTTCGGCGGGGAGCTGTTTTTT.

This clone has only a few counts. The chain's CDR3 is CSVKDETEAFF. The CDR3, as DNA: TGCAGCGTGAAGGATGAGACTGAAGCTTTCTTT. The V call is TRBV29-1, the J call TRBJ1-1; D remains unclear. Germline CDR1 is SQVTM and CDR2 is ANQGSEA. The germline V and J ends were trimmed by 6 bases and 5 bases, with 10 bases remaining between them. The CDR3 is made up of 11 amino acids.